Shown below are 2 T cell receptor beta chains from a single sample sequenced in a study of blood T cell repertoires in COVID-19. Method: immunoSEQ multiplex PCR; TCRdb's copy keeps in-frame clones and lacks some. The table includes 200,000 to 250,000 clones, roughly 84% detected once. Sequencing was carried out using peripheral blood. The receptors here all came from a woman aged 60-70 years who had recovered from COVID-19.

The chain combines TRBV18 with TRBJ1-1, with 8 bases that match TRBD1. The CDR3 spans 15 residues. Unmatched junction bases numbered 8, after V lost 5 bases and J lost 3 bases. Germline CDR1 KGHSH, CDR2 LQKENI. The chain's CDR3 is CASSMDRAWDTEAFF. DNA for the CDR3: TGTGCCAGCTCAATGGACAGGGCGTGGGACACTGAAGCTTTCTTT.

The V and J genes are TRBV18 and TRBJ2-7, with D tentatively TRBD1 (6 bases). CDR3 size: 12 residues. The V end was cut by 3 bases, the J end by 5 bases, with 8 bases between. Germline-derived CDR1 and CDR2 are KGHSH and LQKENI. This CDR3 reads CASSPRGDEQYF. As DNA, the CDR3 is TGTGCCAGCTCACCCAGGGGCGACGAGCAGTACTTC. The complete variable domain, with remaining parts taken from reference TRBV18 and TRBJ2-7, reads NAGVMQNPRHLVRRRGQEARLRCSPMKGHSHVYWYRQLPEEGLKFMVYLQKENIIDESGMPKERFSAEFPKEGPSILRIQQVVRGDSAAYFCASSPRGDEQYFGPGTRLTVT.